This T cell receptor beta chain was recovered during a study of cytomegalovirus exposure and HLA in healthy donors. Study context: The same platform was used for the 100 to 150 validation repertoires and the roughly 730 first-cohort repertoires, a later analysis reported.

Broader study findings: In the 120 or so validation repertoires, approximately 93% of cluster scores exceeded 0, per a later analysis.

The donors were part of the validation cohort, which consisted of about 120 subjects and was separate from the first cohort of 666 subjects. As concerns this clone: The antigen remains unidentified.

The data were produced by immunoSEQ multiplex PCR, yet TCRdb's version contains in-frame clones alone and is incomplete. The table shows 150,000 to 180,000 clones, with 86% occurring only once. The clonotype comes from a man aged 18 to 29 in good health and CMV-seropositive. Sequencing was carried out using PBMCs.

The CDR3 DNA follows: TGCGCCAGCAGCCAAGACTGGGGGGGTGAGACCCAGTACTTC. This translates into CASSQDWGGETQYF. This chain uses TRBV4-3 with TRBJ2-5, with 7 bases identical to TRBD2. After removal of 0 bases from V and 5 bases from J, the junction contained 3 bases not matched to a gene. This CDR3 spans 14 amino acids. CDR1 and CDR2 (germline): LGHNA, YSLEER.